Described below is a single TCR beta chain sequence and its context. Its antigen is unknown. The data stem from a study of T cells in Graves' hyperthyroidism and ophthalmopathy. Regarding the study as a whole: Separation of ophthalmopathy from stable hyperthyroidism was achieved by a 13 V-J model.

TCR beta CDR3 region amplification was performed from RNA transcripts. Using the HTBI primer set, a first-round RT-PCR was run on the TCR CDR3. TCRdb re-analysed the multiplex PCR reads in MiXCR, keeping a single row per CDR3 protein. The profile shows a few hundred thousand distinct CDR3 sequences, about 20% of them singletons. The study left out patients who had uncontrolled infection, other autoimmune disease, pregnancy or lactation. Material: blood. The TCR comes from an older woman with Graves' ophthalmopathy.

The CDR3 sequence is CAISEPPGYEQYF. The CDR3 nucleotides are TGTGCCATCAGTGAGCCCCCGGGCTACGAGCAGTACTTC. This chain links TRBV10-3 with TRBJ2-7, with D unresolved. Germline V CDR1 and CDR2: ENHRY, SYGVKD. Trimming stripped 2 bases from V and 3 bases from J, with 8 bases between. This CDR3 comprises 13 residues.